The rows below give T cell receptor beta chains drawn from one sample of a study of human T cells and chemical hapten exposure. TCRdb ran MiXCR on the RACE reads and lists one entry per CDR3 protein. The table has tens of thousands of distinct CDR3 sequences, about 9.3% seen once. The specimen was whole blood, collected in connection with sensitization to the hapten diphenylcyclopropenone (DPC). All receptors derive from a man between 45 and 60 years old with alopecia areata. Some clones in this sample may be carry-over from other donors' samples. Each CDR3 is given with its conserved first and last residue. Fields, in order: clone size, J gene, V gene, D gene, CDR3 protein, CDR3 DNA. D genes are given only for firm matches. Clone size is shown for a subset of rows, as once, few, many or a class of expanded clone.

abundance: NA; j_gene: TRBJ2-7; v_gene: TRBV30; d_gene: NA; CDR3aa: CAWSPLGLYEQYF; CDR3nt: TGTGCCTGGAGTCCTCTGGGGCTCTACGAGCAGTACTTC
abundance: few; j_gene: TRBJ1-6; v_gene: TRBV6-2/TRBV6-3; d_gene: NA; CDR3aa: CASSYFDRADNSPLHF; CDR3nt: TGTGCCAGCAGTTACTTCGACCGGGCGGATAATTCACCCCTCCACTTT
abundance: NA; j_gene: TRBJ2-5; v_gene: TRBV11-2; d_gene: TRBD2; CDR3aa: CASSPRASGRNQETQYF; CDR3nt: TGTGCCAGCAGCCCGCGAGCTAGCGGGAGGAACCAAGAGACCCAGTACTTC
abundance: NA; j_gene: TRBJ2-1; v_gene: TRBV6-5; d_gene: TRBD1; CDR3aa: CASSYSRTGYGNEQFF; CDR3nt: TGTGCCAGCAGTTACTCCCGGACAGGGTATGGTAATGAGCAGTTCTTC
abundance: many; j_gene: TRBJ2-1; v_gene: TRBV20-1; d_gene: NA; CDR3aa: CSLPGGNEQFF; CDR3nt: TGCAGCTTACCCGGAGGTAATGAGCAGTTCTTC
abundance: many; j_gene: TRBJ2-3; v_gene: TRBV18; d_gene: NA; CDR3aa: CASSPPSMSTDTQYF; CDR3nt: TGTGCCAGCTCACCACCCAGCATGAGCACAGATACGCAGTATTTT
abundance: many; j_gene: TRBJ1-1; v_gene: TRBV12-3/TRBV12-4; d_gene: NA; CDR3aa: CASIIMGVEVAFF; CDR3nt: TGTGCCAGCATAATTATGGGGGTGGAGGTGGCTTTCTTT
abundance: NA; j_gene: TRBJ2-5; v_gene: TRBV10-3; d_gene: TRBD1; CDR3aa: CAISESPGQQETQYF; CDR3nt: TGTGCCATCAGTGAGTCACCGGGACAGCAAGAGACCCAGTACTTC
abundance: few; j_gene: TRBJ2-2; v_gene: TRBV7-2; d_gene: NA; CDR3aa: CASSYSTGELFF; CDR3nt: TGTGCCAGCAGCTACTCTACCGGGGAGCTGTTTTTT
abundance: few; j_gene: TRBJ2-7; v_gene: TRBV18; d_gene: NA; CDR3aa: CASSLNDVRNTYEQYF; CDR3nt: TGTGCCAGCTCACTCAACGATGTGAGGAACACCTACGAGCAGTACTTC
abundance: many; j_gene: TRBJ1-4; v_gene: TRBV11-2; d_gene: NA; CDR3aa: CASSSGPKLFF; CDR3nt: TGTGCCAGCAGCTCCGGGCCAAAACTGTTTTTT
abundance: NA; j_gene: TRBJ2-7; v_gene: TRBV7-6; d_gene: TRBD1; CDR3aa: CASSEGTGIPYEQYF; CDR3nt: TGTGCCAGCAGCGAAGGGACAGGGATCCCCTACGAGCAGTACTTC
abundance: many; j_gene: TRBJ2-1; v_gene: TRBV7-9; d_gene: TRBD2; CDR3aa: CASSVTSGRFDEQFF; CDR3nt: TGTGCCAGCAGCGTAACTAGCGGGAGGTTCGATGAGCAGTTCTTC
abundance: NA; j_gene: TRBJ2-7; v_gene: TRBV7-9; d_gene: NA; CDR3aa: CASNQRDTSYEQYF; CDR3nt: TGTGCCAGCAACCAACGGGACACATCCTACGAGCAGTACTTC
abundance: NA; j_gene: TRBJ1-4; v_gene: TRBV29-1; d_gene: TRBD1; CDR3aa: CSARPTGENEKLFF; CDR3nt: TGCAGCGCCCGTCCTACAGGGGAGAATGAAAAACTGTTTTTT
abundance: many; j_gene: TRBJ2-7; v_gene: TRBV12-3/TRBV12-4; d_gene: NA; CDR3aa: CASSFGGDLYEQYF; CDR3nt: TGTGCCAGCAGCTTTGGAGGGGACCTCTACGAGCAGTACTTC
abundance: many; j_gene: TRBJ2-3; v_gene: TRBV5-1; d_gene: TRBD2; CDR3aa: CASREISGRAYGTDTQYF; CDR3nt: TGCGCCAGCAGAGAAATTAGCGGGAGGGCCTATGGCACAGATACGCAGTATTTT
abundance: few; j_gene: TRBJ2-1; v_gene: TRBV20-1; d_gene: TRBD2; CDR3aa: CSAPPGLASRGEQFF; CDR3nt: TGCAGTGCCCCCCCCGGACTAGCTTCCCGGGGTGAGCAGTTCTTC
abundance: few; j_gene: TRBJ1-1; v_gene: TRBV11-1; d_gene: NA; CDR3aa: CASSSTNGNTEAFF; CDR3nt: TGTGCCAGCAGCTCTACCAACGGCAACACTGAAGCTTTCTTT
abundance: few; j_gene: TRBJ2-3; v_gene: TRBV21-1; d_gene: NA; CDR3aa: CAIRPGGGSTDTQYF; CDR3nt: TGTGCCATCCGTCCGGGAGGGGGTTCCACAGATACGCAGTATTTT
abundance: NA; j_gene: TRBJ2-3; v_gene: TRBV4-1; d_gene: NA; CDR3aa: CASSQGLDTQYF; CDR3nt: TGCGCCAGCAGCCAAGGGTTAGATACGCAGTATTTT
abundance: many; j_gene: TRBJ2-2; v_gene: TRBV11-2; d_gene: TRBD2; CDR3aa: CASSSGLAGLVGTGELFF; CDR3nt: TGTGCCAGCAGCTCGGGACTAGCGGGATTGGTAGGCACCGGGGAGCTGTTTTTT
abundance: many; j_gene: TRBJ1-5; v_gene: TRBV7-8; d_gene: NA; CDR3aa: CASSPYLGNQPQHF; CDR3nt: TGTGCCAGCAGCCCATACTTGGGCAATCAGCCCCAGCATTTT
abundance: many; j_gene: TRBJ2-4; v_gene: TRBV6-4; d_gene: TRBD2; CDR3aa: CASTERTSGRSLAKNIQYF; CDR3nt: TGTGCCAGCACCGAAAGGACTAGCGGGAGGTCGCTAGCCAAAAACATTCAGTACTTC
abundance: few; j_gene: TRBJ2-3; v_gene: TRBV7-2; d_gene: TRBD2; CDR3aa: CASSLDGLAGGVGTDTQYF; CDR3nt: TGTGCCAGCAGCCTCGACGGACTAGCGGGAGGGGTTGGCACAGATACGCAGTATTTT
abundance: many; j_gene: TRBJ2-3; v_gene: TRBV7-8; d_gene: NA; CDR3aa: CASTHEASADTDTQYF; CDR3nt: TGTGCCAGCACCCATGAGGCCAGTGCTGACACAGATACGCAGTATTTT